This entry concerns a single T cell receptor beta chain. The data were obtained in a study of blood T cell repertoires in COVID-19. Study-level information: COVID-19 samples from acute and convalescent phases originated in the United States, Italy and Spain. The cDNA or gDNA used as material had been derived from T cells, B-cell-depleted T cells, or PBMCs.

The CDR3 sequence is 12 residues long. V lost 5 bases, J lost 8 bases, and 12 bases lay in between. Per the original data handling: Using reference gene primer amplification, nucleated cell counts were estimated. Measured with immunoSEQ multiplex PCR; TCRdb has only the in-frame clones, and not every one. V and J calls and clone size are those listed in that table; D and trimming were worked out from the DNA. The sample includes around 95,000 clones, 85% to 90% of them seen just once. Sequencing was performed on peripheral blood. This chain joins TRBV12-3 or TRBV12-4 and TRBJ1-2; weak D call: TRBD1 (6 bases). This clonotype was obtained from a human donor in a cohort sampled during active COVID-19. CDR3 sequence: CASSDQGYGYTF. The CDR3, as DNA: TGTGCCAGCAGTGACCAGGGGTACGGCTACACCTTC.